This TCR beta chain was identified in a study of T cell repertoires in cytomegalovirus infection. About the research overall: Through public TCR beta signatures, both CMV infection and matching HLA type were indicated. Study-wide points: CMV-specific TCR beta clonotypes restricted by HLA-C were the ones dominating the ex vivo response. Cumulative frequency (of public TCR beta family members) identified carriers of CMV plus the relevant HLA.

Each CDR3 protein is one row after TCRdb ran MiXCR on the reads. The sample lists about 46,000 distinct CDR3 sequences, approximately 22% occurring once. Notes on this clonotype: The antigen is unknown.

CDR1 and CDR2 (germline): SGDLS, YYNGEE. Trimming removed 5 bases at V and 0 bases at J, with 7 bases between. There are 13 residues in the CDR3. The TCR originated in a human donor in good health (CMV status not recorded). Some clones in this sample may be carry-over from other donors' samples. V is TRBV9 and J is TRBJ2-3, with D perhaps TRBD1 (6 bases). The source material was PBMCs, sequenced either directly or after in vitro stimulation (not recorded which). The CDR3 DNA sequence: TGTGCCAGCAGGGGGGCTAGCACAGATACGCAGTATTTT. Translated, it gives CASRGASTDTQYF.